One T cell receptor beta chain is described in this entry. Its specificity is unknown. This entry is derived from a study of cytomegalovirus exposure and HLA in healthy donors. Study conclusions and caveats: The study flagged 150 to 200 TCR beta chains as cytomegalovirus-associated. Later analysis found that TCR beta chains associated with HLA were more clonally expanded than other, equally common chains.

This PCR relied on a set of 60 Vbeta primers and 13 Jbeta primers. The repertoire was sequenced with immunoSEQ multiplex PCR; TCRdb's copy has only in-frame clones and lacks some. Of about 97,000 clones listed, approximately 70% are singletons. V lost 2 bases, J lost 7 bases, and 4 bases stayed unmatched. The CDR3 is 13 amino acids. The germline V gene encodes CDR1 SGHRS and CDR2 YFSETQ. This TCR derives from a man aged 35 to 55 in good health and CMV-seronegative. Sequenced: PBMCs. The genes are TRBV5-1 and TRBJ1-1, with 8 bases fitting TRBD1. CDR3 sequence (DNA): TGCGCCAGCAGCTTATTAACAGGGGGTGAAGCTTTCTTT. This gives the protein CASSLLTGGEAFF.